The clone carrying this TCR beta chain was found once. The sample originates from a study of blood T cell repertoires in COVID-19. Study context: From the United States, Italy and Spain came samples of acute and convalescent COVID-19. T cells, B-cell-depleted T cells, or PBMCs supplied cDNA or gDNA.

The CDR3 has 16 amino acids. V lost 8 bases to trimming and J lost 2 bases, with 18 bases between them. CDR1 LNHNV and CDR2 YYDKDF come from the germline V gene (reference sequence). Per the original data handling: Reference gene primer amplification gave estimated nucleated cell counts. TCRdb keeps only in-frame clones here, not all; method: immunoSEQ multiplex PCR. D and trimming come from the DNA, and the V and J calls and clone size come from that table. The sample lists a few hundred thousand clones, around 88% occurring once. The material sequenced was peripheral blood. This TCR derives from a man aged 25 to 45 with acute or convalescent COVID-19. The chain has TRBV15 and TRBJ2-2; possibly TRBD2 for D (5 bases). CDR3 sequence reads: CATEDHRGDNTGELFF. The CDR3, as DNA: TGTGCCACCGAGGATCATCGGGGAGACAACACCGGGGAGCTGTTTTTT.